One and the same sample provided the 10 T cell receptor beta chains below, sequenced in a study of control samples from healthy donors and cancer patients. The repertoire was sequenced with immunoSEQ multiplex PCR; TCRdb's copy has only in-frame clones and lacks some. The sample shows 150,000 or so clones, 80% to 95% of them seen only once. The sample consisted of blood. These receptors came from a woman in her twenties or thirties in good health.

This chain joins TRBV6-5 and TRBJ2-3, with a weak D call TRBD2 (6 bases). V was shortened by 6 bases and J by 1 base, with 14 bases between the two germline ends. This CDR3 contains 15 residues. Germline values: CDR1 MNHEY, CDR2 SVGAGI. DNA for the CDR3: TGTGCCAGCAGAGCCGCGGAGGGGCGCACAGATACGCAGTATTTT. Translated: CASRAAEGRTDTQYF.

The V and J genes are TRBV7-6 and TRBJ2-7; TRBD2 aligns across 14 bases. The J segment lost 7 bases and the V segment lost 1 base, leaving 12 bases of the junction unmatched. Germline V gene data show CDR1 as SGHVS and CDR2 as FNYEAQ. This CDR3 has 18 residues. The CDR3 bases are TGTGCCAGCAGCTTAGAGGATGGGACTAGCGGGGGCCCTTTGGAGCAGTACTTC. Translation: CASSLEDGTSGGPLEQYF.

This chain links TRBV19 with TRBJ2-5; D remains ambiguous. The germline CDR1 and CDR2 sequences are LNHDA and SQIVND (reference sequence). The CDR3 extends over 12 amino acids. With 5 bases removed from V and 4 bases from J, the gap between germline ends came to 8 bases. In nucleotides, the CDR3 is TGTGCCAGTAGTCAGAATTCAGAGACCCAGTACTTC. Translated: CASSQNSETQYF.

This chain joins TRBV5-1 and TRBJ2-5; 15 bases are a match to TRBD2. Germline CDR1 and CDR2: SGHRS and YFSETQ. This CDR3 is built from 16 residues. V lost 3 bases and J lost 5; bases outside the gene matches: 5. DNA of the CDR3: TGCGCCAGCAGCTCGGGACTAGCGGGAGGAGTTGAGACCCAGTACTTC. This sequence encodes CASSSGLAGGVETQYF.

The CDR3 spells CASSLHVGELFF. The CDR3 DNA reads as TGTGCCAGCAGCTTACATGTCGGGGAGCTGTTTTTT. The chain combines TRBV3-1 (or the pseudogene TRBV3-2) with TRBJ2-2; no clear D gene. The CDR3 loop spans 12 amino acids. CDR1 LGHDT and CDR2 YNNKEL come from the germline V gene (reference sequence). Trimming cost V 5 bases and J 7 bases, with 8 bases left between them.

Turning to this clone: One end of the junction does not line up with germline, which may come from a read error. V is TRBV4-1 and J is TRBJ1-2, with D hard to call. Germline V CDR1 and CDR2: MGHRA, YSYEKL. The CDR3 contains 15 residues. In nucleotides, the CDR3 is TGCGCCAGCAACCAAGACGGGGTAAATGCCGGTGGCTACACCTTC. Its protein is CASNQDGVNAGGYTF.

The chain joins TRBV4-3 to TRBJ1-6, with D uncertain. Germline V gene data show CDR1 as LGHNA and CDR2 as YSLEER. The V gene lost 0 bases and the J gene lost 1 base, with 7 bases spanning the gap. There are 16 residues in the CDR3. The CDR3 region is CASSQEGRSYNSPLHF. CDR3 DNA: TGCGCCAGCAGCCAAGAGGGCAGATCCTATAATTCACCCCTCCACTTT.

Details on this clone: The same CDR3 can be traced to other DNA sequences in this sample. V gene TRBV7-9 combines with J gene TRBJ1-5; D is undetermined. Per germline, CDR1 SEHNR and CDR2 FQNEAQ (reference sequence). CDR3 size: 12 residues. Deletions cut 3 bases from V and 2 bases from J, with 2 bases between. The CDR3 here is CASSFGNQPQHF. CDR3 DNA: TGTGCCAGCAGCTTTGGCAATCAGCCCCAGCATTTT.

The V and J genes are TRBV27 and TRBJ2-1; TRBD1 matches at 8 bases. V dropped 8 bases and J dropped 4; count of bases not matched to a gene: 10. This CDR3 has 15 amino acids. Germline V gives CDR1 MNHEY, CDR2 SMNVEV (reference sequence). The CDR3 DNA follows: TGTGCCAGCTGTACCGGGACAGGAAGTTACAATGAGCAGTTCTTC. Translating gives CASCTGTGSYNEQFF.

CDR3 amino acids: CASSLGAGSGQPQHF. The CDR3 DNA is TGTGCCAGCAGTTTAGGAGCAGGGTCGGGTCAGCCCCAGCATTTT. The rearrangement uses TRBV28 and TRBJ1-5; TRBD1 might be the D (5 bases). The CDR3 has 15 residues. Trimming shortened V by 2 bases and J by 6 bases, and 14 bases separated the two germline ends. Looked up from germline, CDR1 is MDHEN and CDR2 is SYDVKM. Using reference TRBV28 and TRBJ1-5 for the parts outside the CDR3, the full variable domain is DVKVTQSSRYLVKRTGEKVFLECVQDMDHENMFWYRQDPGLGLRLIYFSYDVKMKEKGDIPEGYSVSREKKERFSLILESASTNQTSMYLCASSLGAGSGQPQHFGDGTRLSIL.